What follows is one T cell receptor (beta chain) and its context. Its antigen is still unknown. V lost 0 bases to trimming and J lost 3 bases, with 12 bases between them. Germline CDR1 and CDR2: MNHEY and SVGAGI. CDR3 length equals 15 residues. The entry originates in a study of cytomegalovirus exposure and HLA in healthy donors. Study-level results: TCR beta chain V- and J-gene trimming was linked, in a later analysis, to a missense variant in DCLRE1C. In the analysis, some V segments, TRBV6-2 and TRBV6-3 included, were excluded as indistinguishable.

Researchers ran the PCR with 60 Vbeta and 13 Jbeta primers. Here immunoSEQ multiplex PCR was the method, and the copy in TCRdb shows in-frame clones only, minus some. Among some 150,000 clones listed, 82% were seen once. The sample comprised PBMCs. The TCR sequence derives from a woman between 45 and 60 years old in good health and CMV-seropositive. The gene calls are TRBV6-5 and TRBJ2-7; D ambiguous. The CDR3 bases are TGTGCCAGCAGTTACTCGATGCTGAGGATCTACGAGCAGTACTTC. Protein product: CASSYSMLRIYEQYF.